This T cell receptor (beta chain) was observed in a study of response to subunit inactivated influenza vaccine (dated by TCRdb to 2016 to 2019). A note on the overall study: To follow how T cells responded to a trivalent subunit inactivated influenza vaccine, the researchers relied on deep quantitative profiling of the T cell receptor repertoire.

This clonotype was detected a few times. This clone's antigen is unknown. No much larger clone exists at a distance of one base, and base qualities are not known. The research as a whole found: The authors proposed that each seasonal influenza vaccination may bring in only a limited number of new T cells.

Library preparation employed RT-PCR. For sequencing, an Illumina HiSeq 2500 was employed. TCRdb redid the processing of the public reads, applying fastp at Q25 and MiXCR, and retained in-frame beta chains. Every distinct CDR3 protein forms one entry, paired with its most common genes and DNA. Across this sample there are about 650,000 distinct CDR3 sequences, with around 13% seen only once. The top ten constitute roughly 7.6% of the sample. The TCR originated in a man aged 45-60 years who received an inactivated influenza vaccine. Donor details come from another sample of the same person, matched by shared clones. Source: PBMCs from blood, taken around two weeks before vaccination.

Here is the DNA: TGTGCCAGCAGTCCCCAGAAAACGGGACTAGCGGGAGTGAGTTACAATGAGCAGTTCTTC. Translated, it gives CASSPQKTGLAGVSYNEQFF. The chain couples TRBV27 to TRBJ2-1; 14 middle bases align to TRBD2. CDR1 and CDR2 are read off the germline V gene (reference sequence) as MNHEY and SMNVEV. V is pruned by 5 bases and J by 4 bases, leaving 16 bases of the junction without a gene match. The CDR3 runs 20 amino acids, cysteine and phenylalanine included. The retained sequence is limited to the CDR3, 60 bases, with the frame set at the first base.